Below are 12 T cell receptor beta chains sequenced from a single sample in a study of regulatory T cells in long-lasting Graves disease. This sample's time point: persistent/refractory GD, antithyroid drugs over 5 years with positive TRAb. The authors made the TCR library using RNA they extracted from PBMCs. CDR3-region Arm-PCR and iRepertoire HTBI primers produced the TCR beta libraries. TCRdb reprocessed the multiplex PCR reads with MiXCR, giving one entry per CDR3 protein. The repertoire holds around 510,000 distinct CDR3 sequences, with less than 25% as singletons. Here the sequenced sample was peripheral blood mononuclear cells (PBMCs), taken when the disease was refractory, from a patient treated with antithyroid drugs. The receptor set was obtained from a female donor with Graves disease.

This chain connects TRBV5-1 to TRBJ2-6; D not certain. The CDR3 loop spans 15 amino acids. Germline V lookup: CDR1 SGHRS, CDR2 YFSETQ. The V end was cut by 2 bases, the J end by 0 bases, with 6 bases between. CDR3 sequence (DNA): TGCGCCAGCAGCTTCCCTCACTCTGGGGCCAACGTCCTGACTTTC. Amino acid sequence: CASSFPHSGANVLTF.

V usage is TRBV7-9 and J usage is TRBJ2-1; D is unclear. The CDR3 length is 16 residues. Germline V CDR1 and CDR2: SEHNR, FQNEAQ (reference sequence). The V gene lost 5 bases and the J gene lost 0 bases, with 14 bases spanning the gap. This CDR3 reads CASSRMGRSSYNEQFF. The CDR3 DNA follows: TGTGCCAGCAGCCGAATGGGAAGGAGCTCCTACAATGAGCAGTTCTTC.

The table lists this clonotype with a few counts. One end of the junction fails to match germline, which may point to a read error. V gene TRBV28 combines with J gene TRBJ1-5, with 7 bases matching TRBD1. In germline, CDR1 is MDHEN, CDR2 SYDVKM. This CDR3 contains 13 residues. The CDR3 coding sequence is TGTGCCGGCAGGGGACAGATCAATCAGCCCCAGCATTTT. Amino acid sequence: CAGRGQINQPQHF.

The V gene is TRBV7-9, the J gene TRBJ2-7, with D maybe TRBD2 (6 bases). Trimming removed 4 bases at V and 1 base at J, with 20 bases between. CDR3 size: 17 residues. Germline CDR1 is SEHNR and CDR2 is FQNEAQ (reference sequence). CDR3 DNA sequence: TGTGCCAGCAGCTCACCCCGCAGCCCGGAGGGTTCCTACGAGCAGTACTTC. Its protein product is CASSSPRSPEGSYEQYF. Combining the CDR3 with reference TRBV7-9 and TRBJ2-7 gives the whole variable domain DTGVSQNPRHKITKRGQNVTFRCDPISEHNRLYWYRQTLGQGPEFLTYFQNEAQLEKSRLLSDRFSAERPKGSFSTLEIQRTEQGDSAMYLCASSSPRSPEGSYEQYFGPGTRLTVT.

This clonotype was seen many times. This chain uses TRBV2 with TRBJ2-7, with 9 bases matching TRBD2. The germline V gene encodes CDR1 SNHLY and CDR2 FYNNEI. The CDR3 has 15 residues. With 8 bases clipped from V and 0 bases from J, the junction kept 8 bases outside the gene matches. CDR3 region: CASALTSGNSYEQYF. CDR3 coding DNA: TGTGCCAGCGCCCTGACTAGCGGAAACTCCTACGAGCAGTACTTC.

This clonotype came up many times. The chain is built from TRBV15 and TRBJ2-7; 10 bases are a match to TRBD2. This CDR3 is built from 15 residues. Germline CDR1 and CDR2: LNHNV and YYDKDF (reference sequence). V lost 5 bases to trimming and J lost 3 bases; unmatched junction nucleotides: 7. CDR3 sequence (DNA): TGTGCCACCAGCCTTAGGGGGACTAGCGTCTACGAGCAGTACTTC. Its protein product is CATSLRGTSVYEQYF.

This chain connects TRBV6-1 to TRBJ1-2; D may be TRBD1 (6 bases). Germline values: CDR1 MNHNS, CDR2 SASEGT. The CDR3 spans 14 residues. Trimming cost V 1 base and J 2 bases, with 8 bases left between them. The CDR3 DNA sequence: TGTGCCAGCAGTGAAGTGGGGACAAACTATGGCTACACCTTC. It encodes CASSEVGTNYGYTF.

This clonotype was recorded at least ten times. The V call is TRBV28, the J call TRBJ1-1; D call uncertain. Germline V lookup: CDR1 MDHEN, CDR2 SYDVKM. The CDR3 runs to 13 residues. The V end lost 6 bases, the J end lost 1 base, and 9 bases lay between the germline ends. This chain's CDR3 is CASSRTQNTEAFF. The CDR3 nucleotides read TGTGCCAGCAGCCGAACCCAGAACACTGAAGCTTTCTTT.

In this sample, this clonotype turned up many times. The chain employs TRBV11-2 and TRBJ2-4; D may be TRBD1 (6 bases). Between the trimmed V and J ends, which lost 0 bases and 0 bases, there was a span of 12 bases. CDR1 is SGHAT, CDR2 FQNNGV, per germline. This CDR3 comprises 17 residues. The CDR3 reads CASSLDYRDLAKNIQYF. The CDR3, as DNA: TGTGCCAGCAGCTTAGATTACAGGGATCTAGCCAAAAACATTCAGTACTTC.

With regard to this clonotype: The junction departs from germline at one end; a sequencing error may be responsible. CDR3 DNA sequence: TGTGCTAGCAGATTGGGTACCGGGGAGCTGTTTTTT. Its protein product is CASRLGTGELFF. The rearrangement uses TRBV7-7 and TRBJ2-2, with D uncertain. CDR1 is SSHAT and CDR2 is FNYEAQ in the germline V gene (reference sequence). The CDR3 is 12 residues long. The entire variable domain, with the rest obtained from reference TRBV7-7 and TRBJ2-2, is as follows: GAGVSQSPRYKVTKRGQDVTLRCDPISSHATLYWYQQALGQGPEFLTYFNYEAQPDKSGLPSDRFSAERPEGSISTLTIQRTEQRDSAMYRCASRLGTGELFFGEGSRLTVL.

The chain has TRBV3-1 and TRBJ1-4; tentative D call: TRBD1 (5 bases). Between the trimmed V and J ends, which lost 2 bases and 8 bases, there was a span of 15 bases. Germline V gene data show CDR1 as LGHDT and CDR2 as YNNKEL (reference sequence). The length of the CDR3 is 15 residues. In DNA form, the CDR3 reads TGTGCCAGCAGCCAATACCTACAGGCTGGGGAAAAACTGTTTTTT. This codes for CASSQYLQAGEKLFF.

This clonotype was seen at least ten times. The chain combines TRBV2 with TRBJ1-5; the match to TRBD1 covers 11 bases. J lost 3 bases, V lost 4 bases, and 5 bases had no gene match. CDR3 size: 16 residues. From germline, CDR1 is SNHLY and CDR2 FYNNEI. The CDR3 protein is CASSVGTGGANQPQHF. The CDR3 DNA reads TGTGCCAGCAGTGTCGGGACAGGGGGGGCCAATCAGCCCCAGCATTTT.